This T cell receptor (beta chain) was retrieved from a study of T cells in Graves' hyperthyroidism and ophthalmopathy. Disease duration was under 3 months in the ophthalmopathy patients, who also had a Clinical Activity Score of at least 3 and a NOSPECS grade of at least 4. Reasons for excluding patients were uncontrolled infection, other autoimmune disease, pregnancy or lactation. Clinicians diagnosed patients from clinical symptoms, serum thyroxine and TRAb, thyroid ultrasound and orbital computed tomography. RNA transcripts gave rise to amplified TCR beta CDR3 regions. In the first-round RT-PCR of the TCR CDR3, the HTBI primer set was used. TCRdb fed the multiplex PCR reads into MiXCR, producing one record per CDR3 protein. The sample carries about 410,000 distinct CDR3 sequences, around 15% recorded once. The CDR3 consists of 13 residues. Trimming stripped 3 bases from V and 7 bases from J, with 10 bases between.

Whole-study findings and limits: Clonotypes that were expanded in thyroid above 0.001 mostly appeared in blood too.

This clonotype has only a few counts. Its cognate antigen is unknown. The TCR comes from a man aged 18-30 years with Graves' ophthalmopathy. The sequenced sample was blood. V and J are TRBV12-3 or TRBV12-4 and TRBJ1-5; no reliable D call. CDR3 nucleotide sequence: TGTGCCAGCAGTTTTTCATGGGCCCAGCCCCAGCATTTT. Protein: CASSFSWAQPQHF.